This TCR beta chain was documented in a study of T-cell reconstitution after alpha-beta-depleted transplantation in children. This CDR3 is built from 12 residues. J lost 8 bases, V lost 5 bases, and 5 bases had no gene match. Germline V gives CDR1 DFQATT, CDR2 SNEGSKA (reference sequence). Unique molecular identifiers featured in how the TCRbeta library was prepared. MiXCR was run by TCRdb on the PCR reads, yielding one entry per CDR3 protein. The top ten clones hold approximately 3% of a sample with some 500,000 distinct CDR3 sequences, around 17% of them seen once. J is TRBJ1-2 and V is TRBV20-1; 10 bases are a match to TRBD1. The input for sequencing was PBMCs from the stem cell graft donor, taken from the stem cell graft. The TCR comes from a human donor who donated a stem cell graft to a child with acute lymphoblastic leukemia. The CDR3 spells CSAWDRGGGYTF. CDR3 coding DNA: TGCAGTGCTTGGGACAGGGGAGGAGGCTACACCTTC.